The entry that follows covers one T cell receptor (beta chain) sequence. No cognate antigen has been identified for it. Base-call qualities are not available, and no considerably larger clone is one nucleotide away. Trimming takes 6 bases off V and 0 bases off J; junction bases not matched to a gene: 4. The CDR3 goes from the cysteine to the phenylalanine over 14 residues. CDR3 DNA is the only sequence kept; it has 42 bases, read in frame from the first base. The germline V gene (reference sequence) specifies LNHDA as CDR1 and SQIVND as CDR2. The data were taken from a study of blood T cell repertoires in COVID-19 (dated by TCRdb to about 2020). Broadly, across the study: Samples covering the acute and convalescent phases of COVID-19 were provided by collaborators in the United States, Italy and Spain. The samples were drawn from the first 160 participants of the ongoing ImmuneRACE study and from over 950 subjects provided by 6 global collaborators. The sample metadata nearly always contained a de-identified subject ID, COVID-19 status, age in years and sex. A freely available public database, intended as a resource for researchers studying the immune response to SARS-CoV-2, is where the repertoires were released. Deeply sampled blood TCRbeta repertoires from subjects exposed to, actively infected with, or recovered from COVID-19 were included in the dataset. HLA class I and class II types, where available, came from metadata supplied by the sample provider rather than from assay-based typing. The material from the prospective study consisted of cDNA or gDNA derived from T cells, B-cell-depleted T cells, or PBMCs.

Whole blood was collected in K2EDTA tubes by collaborating institutions according to the institutions' own protocols. For TCRbeta analysis, collaborator samples were shipped as frozen whole blood, as isolated PBMCs, or as DNA extracted from either sample type. The immunoSEQ Assay, a bias-controlled multiplex PCR, was used to amplify TCRbeta CDR3 regions from genomic DNA. The paper's data handling went like this. Within the assay, amplification of reference gene primers was used to estimate how many nucleated cells each sample contained. To quantify the absolute abundance of each unique TCRbeta CDR3 rearrangement, sequence reads were collapsed and filtered. For each sample, productive Simpson clonality was calculated as the square root of Simpson's diversity index across productive rearrangements. As stored in TCRdb, this immuneACCESS dataset retains in-frame rearrangements with V and J assigned. A fraction of the clones does not appear; measured against another copy, unresolved V genes explain less than half of the discrepancy, and the remainder lacks a known reason. V and J calls and clone size come straight from that table; D and trimming were deduced from the DNA. This sample comprises around 250,000 clones, around 82% of them detected only once. Jointly, the top ten make up roughly 3% of the sample.

Overall study outcomes, separate from this receptor: How much clinical and demographic metadata was included differed by source and by participant, and the metadata was provided uncurated.

The chain uses TRBV19 and TRBJ2-7; 8 middle bases align to TRBD1. The receptor's source is a young woman with acute or convalescent COVID-19. Sequencing input: peripheral blood. For the CDR3, the sequence is CASSYTGGSYEQYF. The sequence in DNA is TGTGCCAGTAGCTACACAGGGGGCTCCTACGAGCAGTACTTC. The full variable domain, completed from the reference TRBV19 and TRBJ2-7 proteins outside the CDR3, reads DGGITQSPKYLFRKEGQNVTLSCEQNLNHDAMYWYRQDPGQGLRLIYYSQIVNDFQKGDIAEGYSVSREKKESFPLTVTSAQKNPTAFYLCASSYTGGSYEQYFGPGTRLTVT.